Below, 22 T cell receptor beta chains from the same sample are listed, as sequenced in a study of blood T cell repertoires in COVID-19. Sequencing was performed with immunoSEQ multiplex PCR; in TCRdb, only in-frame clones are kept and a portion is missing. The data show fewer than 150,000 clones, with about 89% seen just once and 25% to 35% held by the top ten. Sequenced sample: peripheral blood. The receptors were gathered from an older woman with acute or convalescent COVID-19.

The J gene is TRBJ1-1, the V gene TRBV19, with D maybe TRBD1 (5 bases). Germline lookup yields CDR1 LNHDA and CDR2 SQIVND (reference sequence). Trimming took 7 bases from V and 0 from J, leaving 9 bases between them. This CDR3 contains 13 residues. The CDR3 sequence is CASTPGVNTEAFF. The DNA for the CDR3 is TGTGCCAGTACCCCGGGGGTGAACACTGAAGCTTTCTTT.

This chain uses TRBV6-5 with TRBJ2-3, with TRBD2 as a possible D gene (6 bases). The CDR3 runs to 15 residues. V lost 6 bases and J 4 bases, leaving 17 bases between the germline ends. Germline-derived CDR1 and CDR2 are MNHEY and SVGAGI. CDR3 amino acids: CASSPGTLRPDTQYF. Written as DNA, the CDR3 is TGTGCCAGCAGCCCCGGGACTCTTAGGCCAGATACGCAGTATTTT.

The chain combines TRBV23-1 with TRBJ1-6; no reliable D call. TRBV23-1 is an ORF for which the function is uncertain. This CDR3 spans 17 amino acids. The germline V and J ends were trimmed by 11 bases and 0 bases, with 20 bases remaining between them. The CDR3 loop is CAGEDWLVSSYNSPLHF. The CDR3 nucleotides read TGCGCCGGCGAGGATTGGTTGGTAAGCTCCTATAATTCACCCCTCCACTTT.

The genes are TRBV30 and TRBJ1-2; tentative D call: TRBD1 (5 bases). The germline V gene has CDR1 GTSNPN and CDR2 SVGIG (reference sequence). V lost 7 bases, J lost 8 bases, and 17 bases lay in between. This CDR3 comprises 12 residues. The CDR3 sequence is CALRTLRVGYTF. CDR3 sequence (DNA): TGTGCCTTGCGGACACTCCGGGTCGGCTACACCTTC.

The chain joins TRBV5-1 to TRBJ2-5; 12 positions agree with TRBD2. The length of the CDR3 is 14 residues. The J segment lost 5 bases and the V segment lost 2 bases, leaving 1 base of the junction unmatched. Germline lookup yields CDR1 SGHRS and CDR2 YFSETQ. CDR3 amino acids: CASSFGTSGETQYF. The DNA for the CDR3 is TGCGCCAGCAGCTTCGGGACTAGCGGGGAGACCCAGTACTTC.

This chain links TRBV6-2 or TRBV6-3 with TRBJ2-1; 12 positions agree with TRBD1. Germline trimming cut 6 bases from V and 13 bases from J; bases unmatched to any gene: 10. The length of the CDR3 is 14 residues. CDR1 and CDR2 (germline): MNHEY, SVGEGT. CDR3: CASSSGTGGPRQFF. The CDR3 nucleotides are TGTGCCAGCAGCTCCGGGACAGGGGGCCCGAGACAGTTCTTC.

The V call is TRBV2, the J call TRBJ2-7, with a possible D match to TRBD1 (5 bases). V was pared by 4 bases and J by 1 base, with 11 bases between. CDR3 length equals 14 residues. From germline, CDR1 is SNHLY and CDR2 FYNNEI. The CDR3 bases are TGTGCCAGCAGTGGGGTGGCAGGGTCCTACGAGCAGTACTTC. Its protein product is CASSGVAGSYEQYF.

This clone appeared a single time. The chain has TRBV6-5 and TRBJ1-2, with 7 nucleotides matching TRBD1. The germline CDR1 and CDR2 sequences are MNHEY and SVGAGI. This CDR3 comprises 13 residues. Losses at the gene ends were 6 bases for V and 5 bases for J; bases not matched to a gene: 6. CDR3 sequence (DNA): TGTGCCAGCAGAACCGGGACAGCGTATGGCTACACCTTC. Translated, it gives CASRTGTAYGYTF.

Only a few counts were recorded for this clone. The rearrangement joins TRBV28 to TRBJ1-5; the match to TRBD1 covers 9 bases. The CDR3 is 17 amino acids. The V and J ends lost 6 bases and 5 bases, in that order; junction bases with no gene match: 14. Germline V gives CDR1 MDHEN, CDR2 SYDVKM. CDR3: CASRGKTGTGFDQPQHF. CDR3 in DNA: TGTGCCAGCAGGGGAAAAACCGGGACAGGGTTTGATCAGCCCCAGCATTTT.

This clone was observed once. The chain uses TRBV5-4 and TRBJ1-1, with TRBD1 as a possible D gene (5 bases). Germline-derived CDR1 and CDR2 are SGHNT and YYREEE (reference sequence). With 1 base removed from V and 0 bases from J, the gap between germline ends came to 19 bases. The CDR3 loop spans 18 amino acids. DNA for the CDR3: TGTGCCAGCAGCTTGACCCGGACAAGCGTGAGAATGAACACTGAAGCTTTCTTT. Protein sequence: CASSLTRTSVRMNTEAFF.

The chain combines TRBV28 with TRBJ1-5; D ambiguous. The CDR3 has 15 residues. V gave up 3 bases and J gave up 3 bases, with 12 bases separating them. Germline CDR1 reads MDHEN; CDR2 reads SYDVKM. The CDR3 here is CASSLLTAVNQPQHF. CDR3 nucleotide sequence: TGTGCCAGCAGTTTGCTCACGGCGGTCAATCAGCCCCAGCATTTT.

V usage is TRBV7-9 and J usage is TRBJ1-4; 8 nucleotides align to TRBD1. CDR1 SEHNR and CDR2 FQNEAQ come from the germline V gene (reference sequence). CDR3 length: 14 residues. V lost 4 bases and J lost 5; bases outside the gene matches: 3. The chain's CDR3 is CASSYYRGNEKLFF. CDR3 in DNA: TGTGCCAGCAGCTACTACAGGGGGAATGAAAAACTGTTTTTT.

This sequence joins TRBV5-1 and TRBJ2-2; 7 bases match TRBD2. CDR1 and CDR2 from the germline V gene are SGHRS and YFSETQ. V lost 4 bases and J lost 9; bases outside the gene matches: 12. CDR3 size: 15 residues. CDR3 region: CASSNKTSHNRELFF. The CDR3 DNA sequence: TGCGCCAGCAGCAACAAGACTAGCCACAACCGGGAGCTGTTTTTT.

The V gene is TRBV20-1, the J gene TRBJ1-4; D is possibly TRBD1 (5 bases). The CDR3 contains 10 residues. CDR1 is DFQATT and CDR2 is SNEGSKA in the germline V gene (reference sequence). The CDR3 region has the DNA TGCGGGGCGGGGGGTGAAAAACTGTTTTTT. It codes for CGAGGEKLFF.

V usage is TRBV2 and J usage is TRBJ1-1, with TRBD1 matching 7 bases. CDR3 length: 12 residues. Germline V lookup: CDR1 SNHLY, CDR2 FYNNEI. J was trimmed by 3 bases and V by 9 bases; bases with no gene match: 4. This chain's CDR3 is CARRRGYTEAFF. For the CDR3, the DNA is TGTGCCAGACGCAGGGGGTACACTGAAGCTTTCTTT.

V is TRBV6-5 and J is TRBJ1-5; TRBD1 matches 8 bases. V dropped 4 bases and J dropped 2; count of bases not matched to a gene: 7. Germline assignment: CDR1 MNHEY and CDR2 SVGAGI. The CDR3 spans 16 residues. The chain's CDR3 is CASSSPGTGGNQPQHF. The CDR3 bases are TGTGCCAGCAGTTCACCGGGGACAGGTGGCAATCAGCCCCAGCATTTT.

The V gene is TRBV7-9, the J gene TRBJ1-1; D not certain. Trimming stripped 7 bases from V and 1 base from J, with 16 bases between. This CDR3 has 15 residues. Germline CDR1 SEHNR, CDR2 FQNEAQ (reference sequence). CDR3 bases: TGTGCCAGCAACCTTATTGCTGGGAGGAACACTGAAGCTTTCTTT. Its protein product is CASNLIAGRNTEAFF.

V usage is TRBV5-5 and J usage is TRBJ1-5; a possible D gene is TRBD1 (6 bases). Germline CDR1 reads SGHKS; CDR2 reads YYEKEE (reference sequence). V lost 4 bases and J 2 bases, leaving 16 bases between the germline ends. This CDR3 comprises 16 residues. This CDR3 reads CASSGEGGAGNQPQHF. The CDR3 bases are TGTGCCAGCAGCGGAGAGGGGGGGGCCGGCAATCAGCCCCAGCATTTT.

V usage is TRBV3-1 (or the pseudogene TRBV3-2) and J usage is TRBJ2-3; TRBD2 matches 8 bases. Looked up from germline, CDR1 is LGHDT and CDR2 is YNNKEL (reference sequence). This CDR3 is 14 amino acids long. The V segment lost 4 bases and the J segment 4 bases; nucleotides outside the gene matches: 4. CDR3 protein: CASSPGGGPDTQYF. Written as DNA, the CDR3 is TGTGCCAGCAGCCCGGGAGGGGGTCCAGATACGCAGTATTTT.

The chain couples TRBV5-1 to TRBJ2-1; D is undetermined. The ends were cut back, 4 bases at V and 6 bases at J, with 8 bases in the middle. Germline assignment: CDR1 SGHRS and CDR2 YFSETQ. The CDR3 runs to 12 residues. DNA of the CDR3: TGCGCCAGCAGCGTGGACGGCAATGAGCAGTTCTTC. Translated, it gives CASSVDGNEQFF.

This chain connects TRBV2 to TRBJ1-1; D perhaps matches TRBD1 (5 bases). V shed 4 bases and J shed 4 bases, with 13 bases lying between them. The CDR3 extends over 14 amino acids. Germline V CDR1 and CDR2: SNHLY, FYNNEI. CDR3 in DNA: TGTGCCAGCAGTGTCCAGGGAAGGTTCACTGAAGCTTTCTTT. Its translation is CASSVQGRFTEAFF.

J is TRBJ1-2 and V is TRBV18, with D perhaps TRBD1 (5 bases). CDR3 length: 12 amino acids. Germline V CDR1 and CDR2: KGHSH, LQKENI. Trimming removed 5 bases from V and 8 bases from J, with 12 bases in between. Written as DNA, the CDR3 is TGTGCCAGCTCAGTGGGACTCACGGGCTACACCTTC. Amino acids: CASSVGLTGYTF.